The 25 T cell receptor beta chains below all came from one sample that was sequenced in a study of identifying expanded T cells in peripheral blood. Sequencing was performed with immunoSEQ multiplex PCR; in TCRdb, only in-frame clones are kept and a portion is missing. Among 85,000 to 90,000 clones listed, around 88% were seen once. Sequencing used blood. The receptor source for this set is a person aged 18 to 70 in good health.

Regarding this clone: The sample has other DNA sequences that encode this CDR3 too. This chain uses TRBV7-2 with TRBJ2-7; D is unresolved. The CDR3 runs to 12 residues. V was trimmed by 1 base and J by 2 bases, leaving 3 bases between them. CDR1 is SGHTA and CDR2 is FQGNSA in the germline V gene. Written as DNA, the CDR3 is TGTGCCAGCAGCTTAGGGGCCTACGAGCAGTACTTC. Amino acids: CASSLGAYEQYF.

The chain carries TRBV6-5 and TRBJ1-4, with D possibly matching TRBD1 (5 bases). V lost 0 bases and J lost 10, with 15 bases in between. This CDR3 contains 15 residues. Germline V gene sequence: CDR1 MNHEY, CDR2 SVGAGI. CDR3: CASSYSISAGRKLFF. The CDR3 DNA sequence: TGTGCCAGCAGTTACTCGATATCGGCAGGGCGAAAACTGTTTTTT.

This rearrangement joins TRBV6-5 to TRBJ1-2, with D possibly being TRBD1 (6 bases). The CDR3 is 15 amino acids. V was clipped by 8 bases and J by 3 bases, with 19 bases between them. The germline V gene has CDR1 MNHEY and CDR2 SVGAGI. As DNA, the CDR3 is TGTGCCAGCGGCGAGAGCACAGGGCGCTACTATGGCTACACCTTC. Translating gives CASGESTGRYYGYTF.

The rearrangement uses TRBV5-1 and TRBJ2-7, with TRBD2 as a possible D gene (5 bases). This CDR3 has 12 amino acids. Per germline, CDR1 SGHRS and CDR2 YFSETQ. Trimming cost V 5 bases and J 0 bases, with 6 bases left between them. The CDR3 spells CASSEGSYEQYF. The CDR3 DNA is TGCGCCAGCAGTGAGGGCTCCTACGAGCAGTACTTC.

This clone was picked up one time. In nucleotides, the CDR3 is TGTGCCAGCAGCTTTCCCGGGACAGGGGTCCAAGAGACCCAGTACTTC. This sequence encodes CASSFPGTGVQETQYF. V usage is TRBV7-9 and J usage is TRBJ2-5; 10 bases are shared with TRBD1. This CDR3 region has 16 residues. The V gene's germline CDR1 is SEHNR and CDR2 FQNEAQ (reference sequence). V was pared by 3 bases and J by 1 base, with 5 bases of the junction left unmatched.

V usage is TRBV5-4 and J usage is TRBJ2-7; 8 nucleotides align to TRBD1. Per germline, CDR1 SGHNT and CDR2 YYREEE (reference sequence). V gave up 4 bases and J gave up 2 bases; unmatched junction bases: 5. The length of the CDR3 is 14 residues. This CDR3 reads CASSKGQDTYEQYF. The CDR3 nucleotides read TGTGCCAGCAGCAAGGGACAGGACACCTACGAGCAGTACTTC.

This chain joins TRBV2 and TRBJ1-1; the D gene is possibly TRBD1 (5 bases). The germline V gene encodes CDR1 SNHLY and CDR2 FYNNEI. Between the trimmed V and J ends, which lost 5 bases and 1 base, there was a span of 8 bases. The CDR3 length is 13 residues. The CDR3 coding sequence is TGTGCCAGCAGTACCGACAGGAACACTGAAGCTTTCTTT. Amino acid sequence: CASSTDRNTEAFF.

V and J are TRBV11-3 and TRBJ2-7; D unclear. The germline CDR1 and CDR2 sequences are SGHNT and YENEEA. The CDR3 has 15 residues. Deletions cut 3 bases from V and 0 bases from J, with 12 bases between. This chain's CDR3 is CASSFRGHSSYEQYF. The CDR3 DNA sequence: TGTGCCAGCAGCTTCCGAGGCCATAGCTCCTACGAGCAGTACTTC.

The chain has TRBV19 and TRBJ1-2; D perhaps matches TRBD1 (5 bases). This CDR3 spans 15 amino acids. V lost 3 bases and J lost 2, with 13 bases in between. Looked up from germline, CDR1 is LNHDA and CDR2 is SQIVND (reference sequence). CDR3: CASSIVGVNNYGYTF. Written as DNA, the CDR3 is TGTGCCAGTAGTATCGTGGGGGTGAACAACTATGGCTACACCTTC.

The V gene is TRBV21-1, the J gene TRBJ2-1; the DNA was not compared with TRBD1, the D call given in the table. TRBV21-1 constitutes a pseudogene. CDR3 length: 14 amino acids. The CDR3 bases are TGTGCCAGCAGCAAAGGCACAGATTACAATGAGCAGTTCTTC. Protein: CASSKGTDYNEQFF.

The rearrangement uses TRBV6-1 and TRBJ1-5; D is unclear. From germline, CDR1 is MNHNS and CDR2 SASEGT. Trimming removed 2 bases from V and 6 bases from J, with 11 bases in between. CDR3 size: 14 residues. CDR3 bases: TGTGCCAGCAGTGAATTACCCGCAGGTCAGCCCCAGCATTTT. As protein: CASSELPAGQPQHF.

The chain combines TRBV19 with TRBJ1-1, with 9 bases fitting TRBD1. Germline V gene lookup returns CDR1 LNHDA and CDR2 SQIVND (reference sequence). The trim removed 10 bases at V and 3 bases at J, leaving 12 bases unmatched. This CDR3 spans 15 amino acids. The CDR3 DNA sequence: TGTGCCACATCCGAGGACAGGGGTCCTGACACTGAAGCTTTCTTT. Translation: CATSEDRGPDTEAFF.

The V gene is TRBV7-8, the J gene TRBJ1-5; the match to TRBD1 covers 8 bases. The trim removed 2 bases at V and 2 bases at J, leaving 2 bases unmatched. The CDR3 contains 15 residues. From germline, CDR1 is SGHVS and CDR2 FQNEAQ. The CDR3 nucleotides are TGTGCCAGCAGCTTATCGGGACAGGGCAATCAGCCCCAGCATTTT. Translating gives CASSLSGQGNQPQHF.

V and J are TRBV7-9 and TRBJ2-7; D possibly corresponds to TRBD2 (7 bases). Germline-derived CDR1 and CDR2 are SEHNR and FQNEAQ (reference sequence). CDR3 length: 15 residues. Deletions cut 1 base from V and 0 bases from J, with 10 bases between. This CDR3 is CASSLVGGVSYEQYF. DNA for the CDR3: TGTGCCAGCAGCTTAGTAGGGGGGGTCTCCTACGAGCAGTACTTC. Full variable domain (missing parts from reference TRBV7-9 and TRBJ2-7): DTGVSQNPRHKITKRGQNVTFRCDPISEHNRLYWYRQTLGQGPEFLTYFQNEAQLEKSRLLSDRFSAERPKGSFSTLEIQRTEQGDSAMYLCASSLVGGVSYEQYFGPGTRLTVT.

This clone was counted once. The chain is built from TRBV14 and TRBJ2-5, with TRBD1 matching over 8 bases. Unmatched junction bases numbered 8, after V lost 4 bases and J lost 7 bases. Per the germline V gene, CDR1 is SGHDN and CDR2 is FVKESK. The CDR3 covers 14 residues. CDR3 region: CASSPLWTGWTQYF. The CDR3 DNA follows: TGTGCCAGCAGCCCACTATGGACAGGGTGGACCCAGTACTTC.

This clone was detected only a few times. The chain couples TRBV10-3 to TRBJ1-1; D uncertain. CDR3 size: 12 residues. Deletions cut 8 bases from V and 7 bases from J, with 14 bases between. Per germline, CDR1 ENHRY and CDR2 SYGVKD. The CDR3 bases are TGTGCCATCGGCCCCGCGACAAGTGAAGCTTTCTTT. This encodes CAIGPATSEAFF.

The CDR3 spells CASSSPGQTSGYTF. In DNA, the CDR3 is TGTGCCAGTAGTTCCCCGGGACAAACGAGTGGCTACACCTTC. The V call is TRBV19, the J call TRBJ1-2, with D maybe TRBD1 (6 bases). This CDR3 contains 14 residues. The germline V gene has CDR1 LNHDA and CDR2 SQIVND (reference sequence). Trimming cost V 5 bases and J 7 bases, with 17 bases left between them.

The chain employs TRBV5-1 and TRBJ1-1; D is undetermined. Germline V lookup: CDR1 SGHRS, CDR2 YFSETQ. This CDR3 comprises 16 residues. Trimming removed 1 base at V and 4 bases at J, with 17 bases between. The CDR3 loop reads CASSLRNGLTSTEAFF. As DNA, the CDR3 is TGCGCCAGCAGCTTGCGGAACGGACTGACGAGCACTGAAGCTTTCTTT.

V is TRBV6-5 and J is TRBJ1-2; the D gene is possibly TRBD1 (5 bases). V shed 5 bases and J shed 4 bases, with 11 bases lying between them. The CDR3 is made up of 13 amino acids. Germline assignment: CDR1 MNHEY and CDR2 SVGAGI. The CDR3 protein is CASSIGRGYGYTF. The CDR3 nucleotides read TGTGCCAGCAGTATCGGGAGGGGCTATGGCTACACCTTC.

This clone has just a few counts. The DNA of the CDR3 is TGTGCCAGCAGTTTTACCGGGACAGACATTCAGTACTTC. Translation gives CASSFTGTDIQYF. The V and J genes are TRBV7-2 and TRBJ2-4, with TRBD1 matching over 7 bases. Germline V gene lookup returns CDR1 SGHTA and CDR2 FQGNSA. CDR3 length: 13 residues. J gave up 8 bases and V 6 bases, and 7 bases lay outside the gene matches.

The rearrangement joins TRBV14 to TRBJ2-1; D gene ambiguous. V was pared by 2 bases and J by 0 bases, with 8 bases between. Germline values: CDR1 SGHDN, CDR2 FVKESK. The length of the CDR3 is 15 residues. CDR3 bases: TGTGCCAGCAGCCAACTTCTCAGCTCCTACAATGAGCAGTTCTTC. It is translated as CASSQLLSSYNEQFF.

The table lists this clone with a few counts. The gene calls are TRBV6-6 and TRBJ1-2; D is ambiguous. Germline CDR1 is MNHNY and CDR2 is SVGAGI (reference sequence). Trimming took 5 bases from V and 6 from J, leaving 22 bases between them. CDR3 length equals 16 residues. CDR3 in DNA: TGTGCCAGCAGTCAATCCCCACGGACGGCCTACGATGGCTACACCTTC. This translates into CASSQSPRTAYDGYTF.

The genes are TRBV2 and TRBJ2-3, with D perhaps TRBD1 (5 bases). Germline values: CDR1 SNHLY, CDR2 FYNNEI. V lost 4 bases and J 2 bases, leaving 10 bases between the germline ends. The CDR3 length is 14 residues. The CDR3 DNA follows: TGTGCCAGCAGTGTCTCTGGGGCCACAGATACGCAGTATTTT. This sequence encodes CASSVSGATDTQYF.

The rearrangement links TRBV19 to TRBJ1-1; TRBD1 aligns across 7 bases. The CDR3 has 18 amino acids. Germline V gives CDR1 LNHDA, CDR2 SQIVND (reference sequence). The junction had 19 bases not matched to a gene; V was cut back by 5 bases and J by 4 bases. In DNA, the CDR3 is TGTGCCAGTAGTGCCGAGGGGGCGGGGGTAAGCAGGGGCACTGAAGCTTTCTTT. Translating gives CASSAEGAGVSRGTEAFF.

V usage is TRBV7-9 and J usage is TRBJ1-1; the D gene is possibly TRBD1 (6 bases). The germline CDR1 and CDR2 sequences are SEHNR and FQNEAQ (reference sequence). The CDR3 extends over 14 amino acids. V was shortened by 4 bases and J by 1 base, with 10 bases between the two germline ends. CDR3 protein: CASSSMGANTEAFF. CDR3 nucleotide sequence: TGTGCCAGCAGCTCCATGGGGGCGAACACTGAAGCTTTCTTT.